This T cell receptor beta chain was identified in a study of PD-1 blockade in mismatch repair-deficient tumors. The CDR3 has 12 amino acids. This clone has only a few counts. Its matching antigen is unknown. The table came from immunoSEQ multiplex PCR; TCRdb's copy has only in-frame clones and leaves some out. The table shows roughly 53,000 clones, with roughly 78% occurring only once. General study findings and limits: After pembrolizumab, tumor-resident clones rose rapidly, then generally contracted before radiologic responses.

The sequenced sample was peripheral blood, obtained 4 weeks after starting pembrolizumab. This clonotype was obtained from an adult with mismatch repair-deficient cancer. J is TRBJ2-7 and V is TRBV12-2; the DNA was not compared with TRBD1, the D call given in the table. TRBV12-2 is noted as a pseudogene. CDR3 sequence reads: CASRLAGDEQYF. DNA for the CDR3: TGTGCAAGTCGCTTAGCAGGGGACGAGCAGTACTTC.